Described below is a single T cell receptor (beta chain) sequence and its context. TCR beta VDJ and CDR3 were profiled, and genomic DNA was the template. TCRdb reprocessed the reads with MiXCR, giving one entry per CDR3 protein. The sample consists of approximately 260,000 distinct CDR3 sequences, 82% of them appearing once. Whoever was chosen for sequencing had shown CD8+CD57+ cell expansion by flow cytometry. The germline CDR1 and CDR2 sequences are SGHTA and FQGTGA. This CDR3 contains 13 residues. V lost 8 bases and J 18 bases, leaving 23 bases between the germline ends. The sample belongs to a study of CD8+CD57+ T cells in acquired aplastic anemia.

This clonotype originated in a human donor with aplastic anemia. The chain recombines TRBV7-3 with TRBJ1-6, with D uncertain. The sequenced sample consisted of sorted CD4+, CD8+, or CD8+CD57+ T cells (not recorded which) from PBMCs. The CDR3 spells CASGVGLNAPPHF. The CDR3 coding sequence is TGTGCCAGCGGTGTAGGACTAAATGCGCCACCCCACTTT.